This entry concerns a single TCR beta chain. The CDR3 loop spans 16 amino acids. The germline V gene has CDR1 ENHRY and CDR2 SYGVKD. V dropped 6 bases and J dropped 5; count of bases not matched to a gene: 5. 13 Jbeta primers and 60 Vbeta primers were used for the PCR. Produced via immunoSEQ multiplex PCR; TCRdb's table is partial and in-frame only. The repertoire consists of roughly 75,000 clones, with approximately 80% occurring once and the leading ten covering 18%. The data were taken from a study of cytomegalovirus exposure and HLA in healthy donors. Specimen: PBMCs. The sequence came from a man in his 70s in good health and CMV-seropositive. V is TRBV10-3 and J is TRBJ2-1; 15 nucleotides align to TRBD2. The CDR3 DNA reads as TGTGCCATCAGCGGACTAGCGGGGGGGATAGACAATGAGCAGTTCTTC. It yields the protein CAISGLAGGIDNEQFF.